A selection of T cell receptor beta chains follows, all from one sample in a study of PD-1 blockade in classical Hodgkin lymphoma. Profiled with immunoSEQ multiplex PCR; TCRdb holds only in-frame clones, not every one. The sample carries 30,000 to 40,000 clones, more than 80% recorded once. The sequenced sample was CD4+ T cells from blood, obtained at baseline. These receptors all stem from a human donor with classical Hodgkin lymphoma. Both conserved end residues are part of each CDR3. D genes are given only for firm matches. Some rows mark clone size as missing; the rest say once, few, many or name a class of expanded clone.

V gene,clone size,D gene,J gene,CDR3 DNA,CDR3 protein
TRBV9,.,.,TRBJ1-3,TGTGCCAGCAGCGTTGACACGGCTGGAAACACCATATATTTT,CASSVDTAGNTIYF
TRBV30,.,.,TRBJ2-7,TGTGCCTGGAGTGGTGGGGGGGCCTCCTACGAGCAGTACTTC,CAWSGGGASYEQYF
TRBV5-1,.,TRBD1,TRBJ2-7,TGCGCCAGCAGCTTGGTTTTGGGGACAGTAGCGAGCTCCTACGAGCAGTACTTC,CASSLVLGTVASSYEQYF
TRBV5-1,.,TRBD1,TRBJ2-1,TGCGCCAGCAGCCTGGACAGGGCCTACAATGAGCAGTTCTTC,CASSLDRAYNEQFF
TRBV5-5,.,TRBD2,TRBJ2-1,TGTGCCAGCAGCTTGGGGACCGGGACTAGCGGGAGGGGGCATCAGTTCTTC,CASSLGTGTSGRGHQFF
TRBV29-1,few,TRBD1,TRBJ1-1,TGCAGCGTCCAGGGGGGGGGTGAAGCTTTCTTT,CSVQGGGEAFF
TRBV6-6,.,.,TRBJ2-3,TGTGCCAGCAGGAGAGGAGGTGCAGCGAGTACAGATACGCAGTATTTT,CASRRGGAASTDTQYF
TRBV6-5,few,.,TRBJ1-1,TGTGCCAGCAGTAAAAAGCCCACAGGGTTCACTGAAGCTTTCTTT,CASSKKPTGFTEAFF
TRBV2,.,.,TRBJ2-3,TGTGCCAGCAGACCATGGACAGATACGCAGTATTTT,CASRPWTDTQYF
TRBV30,.,.,TRBJ1-2,TGTGCCTGGATGGGGGACGGCTACACCTTC,CAWMGDGYTF
TRBV5-4,.,TRBD2,TRBJ2-1,TGTGCCAGCAGCTTGGGGGGACTAGCGGGAATCAATGAGCAGTTCTTC,CASSLGGLAGINEQFF
TRBV19,once,.,TRBJ2-2,TGTGCCAGTAGTCCCCGGCAGACCGGGGAGCTGTTTTTT,CASSPRQTGELFF
TRBV5-1,.,TRBD2,TRBJ2-3,TGCGCCAGCAGCTTGGTTACGACTAGCGGGAGGGCAGATACGCAGTATTTT,CASSLVTTSGRADTQYF
TRBV11-2,.,.,TRBJ2-7,TGTGCCAGCAGCTATGGTCCGGGGAGCTCCTACGAGCAGTACTTC,CASSYGPGSSYEQYF
TRBV15,.,.,TRBJ2-1,TGTGCCACCAGCCGGGGAGAGACCTACAATGAGCAGTTCTTC,CATSRGETYNEQFF
TRBV6-6,.,TRBD2,TRBJ2-5,TGTGCCAGCAGCCGTACTAGCGAGCCGGGCGACCAGTACTTC,CASSRTSEPGDQYF
TRBV27,.,TRBD2,TRBJ2-1,TGTGCCAGCAGTGTGACTAGCGGGAGCTTAGGGAATGAGCAGTTCTTC,CASSVTSGSLGNEQFF
TRBV7-8,.,TRBD1,TRBJ2-7,TGTGCCAGCAGCCTTATTCGGACAGGCACCTACGAGCAGTACTTC,CASSLIRTGTYEQYF
TRBV6-1,.,TRBD1,TRBJ1-5,TGTGCCAGCAGTGGACGAGACAGGGGATATAGCAATCAGCCCCAGCATTTT,CASSGRDRGYSNQPQHF
TRBV19,.,TRBD1,TRBJ1-2,TGTGCCAGTAGTATCGGACAGGCGGCGCGCTATGGCTACACCTTC,CASSIGQAARYGYTF
TRBV27,.,TRBD1,TRBJ2-7,TGTGCCAGCAGTCGCGGAATTGGGACAGGGGATGGGCAGTACTTC,CASSRGIGTGDGQYF
TRBV6-5,.,TRBD1,TRBJ1-1,TGTGCCAGCAGTTATACCGGGACAGGGGCTTACACTGAAGCTTTCTTT,CASSYTGTGAYTEAFF
TRBV6-6,.,TRBD1,TRBJ2-7,TGTGCCAGCAACCTTGGGACAGGGGCCTACGAGCAGTACTTC,CASNLGTGAYEQYF
TRBV25-1,.,.,TRBJ2-1,TGTGCCAGCAGTGATGGCGAGAGGAATGAGCAGTTCTTC,CASSDGERNEQFF
TRBV6-1,.,.,TRBJ2-3,TGTGCCAGTAACCAGGAGGTGGTAGATACGCAGTATTTT,CASNQEVVDTQYF
TRBV2,.,TRBD1,TRBJ2-1,TGTGCCAGCAGGCTCCTCCCGGGACAGGGGCGCAATGAGCAGTTCTTC,CASRLLPGQGRNEQFF
TRBV6-5,few,.,TRBJ1-2,TGTGCCAGCAGCCCTAGTCTCTCGATTTGGGGCTACACCTTC,CASSPSLSIWGYTF
TRBV6-5,.,TRBD1,TRBJ1-1,TGTGCCAGCAGCCGCTCCCAGGGACAGTTCGTAGCTTTCTTT,CASSRSQGQFVAFF
TRBV28,.,TRBD2,TRBJ2-1,TGTGCCAGCACCCCTCCTAGGGCGGGAGGGCGCTACAATGAGCAGTTCTTC,CASTPPRAGGRYNEQFF
TRBV10-3,once,.,TRBJ1-2,TGTGCCATCTCCACGAAACAGCAAAACGGACAGTTTTATGGCTACACCTTC,CAISTKQQNGQFYGYTF
TRBV14,.,.,TRBJ2-7,TGTGCCAGCGGGTACTTCTCCTACGAGCAGTACTTC,CASGYFSYEQYF
TRBV2,.,TRBD1,TRBJ2-2,TGTGCCAGCAGCAGGGGGCTCATCACCGGGGAGCTGTTTTTT,CASSRGLITGELFF
TRBV6-5,.,.,TRBJ2-7,TGTGCCAGCAGTTACTCGTATCATGGAGGCTACGAGCAGTACTTC,CASSYSYHGGYEQYF
TRBV19,.,.,TRBJ1-5,TGTGCCAGTAGTATAGTTGTACAAGGCCAGCCCCAGCATTTT,CASSIVVQGQPQHF
TRBV2,.,.,TRBJ2-7,TGTGCCAGCAGTGAATCATCGCCGCAAATCCCCCGCGCCAAGCAGTACTTC,CASSESSPQIPRAKQYF
TRBV5-4,once,.,TRBJ1-1,TGTGCCAGCAGCTTGGCCAGGTCGAACACTGAAGCTTTCTTT,CASSLARSNTEAFF
TRBV10-1,.,.,TRBJ2-3,TGCGCCAGCAGTTGGACACTGAGCACAGATACGCAGTATTTT,CASSWTLSTDTQYF